A single sample is the source of the 25 T cell receptor beta chains below, sequenced in a study of glioma-infiltrating T cells after dendritic cell vaccination. Sequencing was performed with immunoSEQ multiplex PCR; in TCRdb, only in-frame clones are kept and a portion is missing. In the table there are 70,000 to 100,000 clones, about four fifths of which are singletons. Time point: after dendritic cell vaccination, including at tumor progression/relapse. Source: blood, taken after dendritic cell vaccination. These receptors came from a human donor with glioblastoma.

The gene calls are TRBV10-3 and TRBJ2-5; 8 bases map to TRBD1. V lost 1 base, J lost 4 bases, and 11 bases stayed unmatched. CDR3 length: 17 residues. The germline V gene encodes CDR1 ENHRY and CDR2 SYGVKD. CDR3 coding DNA: TGTGCCATCAGTGAGTGGGGCGACCTCACAGGGGGAGAGACCCAGTACTTC. Amino acid sequence: CAISEWGDLTGGETQYF.

The table lists this clone with a few counts. The CDR3 is CASSATPPGLAGGTGELFF. In nucleotides, the CDR3 is TGTGCCAGCAGCGCGACGCCTCCGGGACTAGCGGGGGGCACCGGGGAGCTGTTTTTT. This chain connects TRBV9 to TRBJ2-2; TRBD2 agrees at 15 bases. J lost 4 bases, V lost 3 bases, and 10 bases had no gene match. The CDR3 runs 19 residues. The V gene's germline CDR1 is SGDLS and CDR2 YYNGEE.

This chain joins TRBV9 and TRBJ2-3; 7 nucleotides match TRBD1. This CDR3 spans 16 amino acids. Germline V lookup: CDR1 SGDLS, CDR2 YYNGEE. V lost 0 bases, J lost 3 bases, and 7 bases stayed unmatched. Here the CDR3 reads CASSVGQGDTTDTQYF. In DNA, the CDR3 is TGTGCCAGCAGCGTAGGGCAGGGGGACACTACAGATACGCAGTATTTT.

The rearrangement links TRBV7-8 to TRBJ2-2; D is possibly TRBD1 (6 bases). CDR1 and CDR2 (germline): SGHVS, FQNEAQ. V lost 0 bases and J 4 bases, leaving 15 bases between the germline ends. CDR3 length equals 17 residues. In DNA, the CDR3 is TGTGCCAGCAGCTTAGCGGTGGCAGGGGTTGGCACCGGGGAGCTGTTTTTT. Its protein product is CASSLAVAGVGTGELFF.

The J gene is TRBJ1-6, the V gene TRBV21-1; the table calls TRBD1, which could not be checked here. TRBV21-1 is a listed pseudogene. The length of the CDR3 is 16 residues. Here the CDR3 reads CASRPVGPNYNSPLHF. The CDR3 coding sequence is TGTGCCAGCAGACCAGTGGGCCCAAACTATAATTCACCCCTCCACTTT.

This clone was detected only once. The chain combines TRBV4-1 with TRBJ1-1; the D is unclear. Germline CDR1 MGHRA, CDR2 YSYEKL. The V end was cut by 3 bases, the J end by 0 bases, with 5 bases between. This CDR3 has 13 residues. CDR3 nucleotide sequence: TGCGCCAGCAGCCAGGAGATGAACACTGAAGCTTTCTTT. As protein: CASSQEMNTEAFF.

V is TRBV19 and J is TRBJ1-1; 11 nucleotides match TRBD1. The CDR3 is 16 residues long. V was clipped by 10 bases and J by 3 bases; unmatched bases: 13. Germline CDR1 LNHDA, CDR2 SQIVND (reference sequence). In nucleotides, the CDR3 is TGTGCCATTTCGAGGGACAGGGGGAACCTTGACACTGAAGCTTTCTTT. It translates to CAISRDRGNLDTEAFF.

CDR3 amino acids: CASSSRTGYSNQPQHF. As DNA, the CDR3 is TGTGCCAGTAGTTCGAGGACAGGGTATAGCAATCAGCCCCAGCATTTT. The chain couples TRBV19 to TRBJ1-5, with TRBD1 identical over 8 bases. CDR3 length: 16 residues. CDR1 LNHDA and CDR2 SQIVND come from the germline V gene (reference sequence). J gave up 0 bases and V 5 bases, and 6 bases lay outside the gene matches.

In this sample, this clone turned up once. The chain joins TRBV7-9 to TRBJ1-4; D call uncertain. Trimming removed 6 bases at V and 10 bases at J, with 18 bases between. Germline CDR1 and CDR2: SEHNR and FQNEAQ (reference sequence). CDR3 length: 14 amino acids. CDR3: CASSSNPLGGKLFF. Written as DNA, the CDR3 is TGTGCCAGCAGTTCCAATCCCCTTGGAGGAAAACTGTTTTTT. Full variable domain (rest looked up from reference TRBV7-9 and TRBJ1-4): DTGVSQNPRHKITKRGQNVTFRCDPISEHNRLYWYRQTLGQGPEFLTYFQNEAQLEKSRLLSDRFSAERPKGSFSTLEIQRTEQGDSAMYLCASSSNPLGGKLFFGSGTQLSVL.

This clone appeared once. The chain combines TRBV19 with TRBJ2-3; D is undetermined. The ends were cut back, 3 bases at V and 0 bases at J, with 7 bases in the middle. Germline-derived CDR1 and CDR2 are LNHDA and SQIVND (reference sequence). This CDR3 region has 14 residues. CDR3 nucleotides: TGTGCCAGTAGTATGCGGCTAAGCACAGATACGCAGTATTTT. Residues: CASSMRLSTDTQYF.

J is TRBJ1-2 and V is TRBV12-5, with 7 bases fitting TRBD1. The CDR3 has 14 residues. CDR1 LGHNT and CDR2 FRNRAP come from the germline V gene. The junction had 9 bases not matched to a gene; V was cut back by 7 bases and J by 4 bases. This CDR3 is CASAGDSLIYGYTF. CDR3 nucleotides: TGTGCTAGTGCCGGGGACAGCCTCATCTATGGCTACACCTTC.

The chain couples TRBV9 to TRBJ1-4; TRBD1 aligns across 7 bases. In germline, CDR1 is SGDLS, CDR2 YYNGEE. V gave up 10 bases and J gave up 4 bases; unmatched junction bases: 10. The CDR3 runs 14 residues. In DNA form, the CDR3 reads TGTGCCTCATCATGGGGGACAGTTAATGAAAAACTGTTTTTT. Protein product: CASSWGTVNEKLFF.

The CDR3 sequence is CASGAANAGGAEAFF. In DNA form, the CDR3 reads TGTGCTAGTGGTGCCGCGAACGCTGGGGGCGCTGAAGCTTTCTTT. This chain uses TRBV12-5 with TRBJ1-1; perhaps TRBD1 as D (6 bases). In germline, CDR1 is LGHNT, CDR2 FRNRAP. Trimming pared 5 bases from V and 6 bases from J, leaving 19 bases between. This CDR3 spans 15 amino acids. Full variable domain (missing parts from reference TRBV12-5 and TRBJ1-1): DARVTQTPRHKVTEMGQEVTMRCQPILGHNTVFWYRQTMMQGLELLAYFRNRAPLDDSGMPKDRFSAEMPDATLATLKIQPSEPRDSAVYFCASGAANAGGAEAFFGQGTRLTVV.

The genes are TRBV19 and TRBJ2-5, with D possibly TRBD1 on 5 matching bases. Trimming cost V 6 bases and J 5 bases, with 13 bases left between them. This CDR3 is 13 amino acids long. Germline V gives CDR1 LNHDA, CDR2 SQIVND (reference sequence). This chain's CDR3 is CASRRAAGETQYF. In nucleotides, the CDR3 is TGTGCCAGTAGACGGGCAGCAGGGGAGACCCAGTACTTC.

The V gene is TRBV11-2, the J gene TRBJ2-7; D might be TRBD2 (6 bases). The CDR3 has 15 amino acids. Trimming shortened V by 0 bases and J by 1 base, and 10 bases separated the two germline ends. Looked up from germline, CDR1 is SGHAT and CDR2 is FQNNGV. CDR3: CASSLDRDFSYEQYF. CDR3 bases: TGTGCCAGCAGCTTAGATCGGGACTTTTCCTACGAGCAGTACTTC.

This clone has just one count. The genes are TRBV19 and TRBJ2-7; 8 bases line up with TRBD1. The CDR3 is 18 amino acids. V dropped 1 base and J dropped 0; count of bases not matched to a gene: 11. Germline CDR1 is LNHDA and CDR2 is SQIVND (reference sequence). The CDR3 loop reads CASSIGAGGGSTSYEQYF. CDR3 DNA sequence: TGTGCCAGTAGTATAGGGGCAGGGGGCGGAAGTACCTCCTACGAGCAGTACTTC.

J is TRBJ1-2 and V is TRBV15; 7 bases line up with TRBD1. This CDR3 contains 14 residues. V dropped 0 bases and J dropped 7; count of bases not matched to a gene: 5. Germline lookup yields CDR1 LNHNV and CDR2 YYDKDF (reference sequence). The CDR3 region is CATSRDGTEGGYTF. The CDR3 coding sequence is TGTGCCACCAGCAGAGACGGGACAGAGGGTGGCTACACCTTC.

The chain employs TRBV6-6 and TRBJ1-1, with TRBD1 matching over 10 bases. Germline CDR1 reads MNHNY; CDR2 reads SVGAGI (reference sequence). After removal of 3 bases from V and 5 bases from J, the junction contained 3 bases not matched to a gene. The CDR3 runs to 14 residues. The CDR3, as DNA: TGTGCCAGCAGTTATGGACAGGGGGAAACTGAAGCTTTCTTT. Protein product: CASSYGQGETEAFF.

This chain links TRBV29-1 with TRBJ1-1, with TRBD1 matching 7 bases. Trimming cost V 5 bases and J 7 bases; bases outside gene matches: 7. The CDR3 extends over 12 amino acids. CDR1 and CDR2 (germline): SQVTM, ANQGSEA. The CDR3 protein is CSVRPGQYEAFF. CDR3 DNA sequence: TGCAGCGTTAGACCGGGACAGTATGAAGCTTTCTTT. Filled out from reference TRBV29-1 and TRBJ1-1, the complete variable domain reads SAVISQKPSRDICQRGTSLTIQCQVDSQVTMMFWYRQQPGQSLTLIATANQGSEATYESGFVIDKFPISRPNLTFSTLTVSNMSPEDSSIYLCSVRPGQYEAFFGQGTRLTVV.

DNA of the CDR3: TGTGCCAGCAACCGGGACAGCTACGAGCAGTACTTC. Translation gives CASNRDSYEQYF. The chain combines TRBV2 with TRBJ2-7, with 7 bases fitting TRBD1. CDR3 length: 12 amino acids. J lost 3 bases, V lost 7 bases, and 3 bases had no gene match. Germline CDR1 SNHLY, CDR2 FYNNEI. The full variable domain, with the rest looked up from reference TRBV2 and TRBJ2-7, is EPEVTQTPSHQVTQMGQEVILRCVPISNHLYFYWYRQILGQKVEFLVSFYNNEISEKSEIFDDQFSVERPDGSNFTLKIRSTKLEDSAMYFCASNRDSYEQYFGPGTRLTVT.

The genes are TRBV7-3 and TRBJ2-3; 8 nucleotides agree with TRBD1. CDR3 length equals 15 residues. Germline V lookup: CDR1 SGHTA, CDR2 FQGTGA. The V and J ends lost 1 base and 6 bases, in that order; junction bases with no gene match: 6. The CDR3 DNA reads as TGTGCCAGCAGCTTAATGGGACAGGCCCTTGATACGCAGTATTTT. It specifies CASSLMGQALDTQYF.

V usage is TRBV11-3 and J usage is TRBJ1-1; possible D gene TRBD1, 5 bases. CDR3 size: 16 residues. Trimming pared 0 bases from V and 5 bases from J, leaving 16 bases between. Germline CDR1 and CDR2: SGHNT and YENEEA. CDR3 nucleotide sequence: TGTGCCAGCAGCTTAGATGGGAGAGAGGGGAGGACTGAAGCTTTCTTT. This translates into CASSLDGREGRTEAFF.

The rearrangement uses TRBV7-2 and TRBJ2-5; D may be TRBD1 (5 bases). The V end lost 1 base, the J end lost 3 bases, and 12 bases lay between the germline ends. The germline V gene has CDR1 SGHTA and CDR2 FQGNSA. There are 15 residues in the CDR3. For the CDR3, the DNA is TGTGCCAGCAGCTTAGTGGCAGGGCGCGAAGAGACCCAGTACTTC. Translating it yields CASSLVAGREETQYF.

This chain links TRBV9 with TRBJ2-5, with a possible D match to TRBD2 (6 bases). Germline CDR1 and CDR2: SGDLS and YYNGEE. This CDR3 spans 15 amino acids. Trimming removed 0 bases at V and 2 bases at J, with 11 bases between. The CDR3 DNA follows: TGTGCCAGCAGCGTAGCGGGGGTAGGTCAAGAGACCCAGTACTTC. Protein sequence: CASSVAGVGQETQYF.

This clone occurred once. The chain carries TRBV5-8 and TRBJ2-5; D gene unclear. The CDR3 is 13 residues long. The V gene lost 0 bases and the J gene lost 1 base, with 4 bases spanning the gap. The germline gives CDR1 SGHTS, CDR2 YDEGEE. This chain's CDR3 is CASSLVSQETQYF. The CDR3 DNA follows: TGTGCCAGCAGCTTGGTCAGCCAAGAGACCCAGTACTTC. Full variable domain (missing parts from reference TRBV5-8 and TRBJ2-5): EAGVTQSPTHLIKTRGQQATLRCSPISGHTSVYWYQQALGLGLQFLLWYDEGEERNRGNFPPRFSGRQFPNYSSELNVNALELEDSALYLCASSLVSQETQYFGPGTRLLVL.